This entry is about one T cell receptor (beta chain). Its cognate antigen is unknown. This sample was taken from a study of graft-versus-host responses after intestinal transplantation. Overall study context: Tacrolimus and steroids were given for around 3 years to all recipients after anti-thymocyte globulin induction.

Study-level results: Allografts from individuals with graft-donor T cell macrochimerism displayed high graft-versus-host to host-versus-graft clonal ratios.

The method was immunoSEQ multiplex PCR; TCRdb's version includes in-frame clones alone and lacks a portion of them. The repertoire holds some 130,000 clones, with 90% to 95% as singletons. Germline CDR1 reads SQVTM; CDR2 reads ANQGSEA. This CDR3 comprises 13 residues. V lost 4 bases, J lost 4 bases, and 14 bases lay in between. The clonotype comes from a human donor who received an intestinal transplant. This rearrangement joins TRBV29-1 to TRBJ2-7; D is unclear. The source material was unstimulated CD8+ T cells sorted from spleen or lymph node cells, sampled before intestinal transplant. The CDR3 protein is CSVVGSFFYEQYF. DNA of the CDR3: TGCAGCGTTGTAGGATCGTTTTTTTACGAGCAGTACTTC.